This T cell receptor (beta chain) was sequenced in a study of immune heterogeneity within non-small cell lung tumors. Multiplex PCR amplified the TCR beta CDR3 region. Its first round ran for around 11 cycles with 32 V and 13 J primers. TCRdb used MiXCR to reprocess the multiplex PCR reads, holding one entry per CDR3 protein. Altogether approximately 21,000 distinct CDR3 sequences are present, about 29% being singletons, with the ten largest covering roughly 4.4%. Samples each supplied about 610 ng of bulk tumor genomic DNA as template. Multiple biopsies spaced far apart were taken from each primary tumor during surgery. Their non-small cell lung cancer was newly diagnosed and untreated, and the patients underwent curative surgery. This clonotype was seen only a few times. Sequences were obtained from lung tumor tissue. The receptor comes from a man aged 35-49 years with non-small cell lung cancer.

The CDR3 nucleotides read TGTGCCTGGAGCGGGAGGGCCTTGACCGGGGAGCTGTTTTTT. It yields the protein CAWSGRALTGELFF. V is TRBV30 and J is TRBJ2-2, with 8 bases aligning to TRBD2. This CDR3 is 14 amino acids long. V was pared by 3 bases and J by 5 bases, with 5 bases of the junction left unmatched. The germline V gene encodes CDR1 GTSNPN and CDR2 SVGIG (reference sequence).